This paragraph covers one T cell receptor (beta chain) sequence. This sample was included in a study of blood T cell repertoires in COVID-19. Generated by immunoSEQ multiplex PCR, the TCRdb table keeps only in-frame clones and is missing some. The profile shows around 230,000 clones, approximately 84% of them singletons. CDR1 is SGHAT and CDR2 is FQNNGV in the germline V gene. The CDR3 is 15 amino acids. Unmatched junction bases numbered 6, after V lost 2 bases and J lost 5 bases. The sequence derives from a woman between 40 and 50 years old with acute COVID-19. Input material: PBMCs or T cells enriched from blood (not recorded which). This chain uses TRBV11-2 with TRBJ2-1, with 7 bases identical to TRBD1. As DNA, the CDR3 is TGTGCCAGCAGCTTAAACAGGGGCTTAAACAATGAGCAGTTCTTC. Amino acids: CASSLNRGLNNEQFF.